One sample yielded the 17 T cell receptor beta chains listed below, sequenced in a study of blood T cell repertoires in COVID-19. Only in-frame clones appear in the TCRdb table, and some are missing; sequencing was by immunoSEQ multiplex PCR. The sample holds 130,000 or so clones, approximately 89% seen once. Sequencing was done on a sample of peripheral blood. The receptor source for this set is a man in his 60s with active or convalescent COVID-19.

CDR3 bases: TGTGCCAGTAGACCACTAGCGGGAGTTACAGATACGCAGTATTTT. Translating gives CASRPLAGVTDTQYF. The J gene is TRBJ2-3, the V gene TRBV19, with 11 positions matching TRBD2. This CDR3 region has 15 residues. Germline V gene sequence: CDR1 LNHDA, CDR2 SQIVND (reference sequence). After removal of 6 bases from V and 3 bases from J, the junction contained 5 bases not matched to a gene.

The gene calls are TRBV28 and TRBJ1-2; 10 bases agree with TRBD1. CDR1 and CDR2 from the germline V gene are MDHEN and SYDVKM. Trimming removed 6 bases from V and 8 bases from J; junction bases left unmatched: 6. The CDR3 runs 13 residues. For the CDR3, the DNA is TGTGCCAGCAGACCCGGGACAGGGGAAGGCTACACCTTC. The encoded protein is CASRPGTGEGYTF.

A remark on this clone: A read error may produce the germline difference seen at one junction end. This chain connects TRBV5-5 to TRBJ1-1, with a weak D call TRBD1 (5 bases). Per the germline V gene, CDR1 is SGHKS and CDR2 is YYEKEE (reference sequence). CDR3 length: 15 residues. This chain's CDR3 is CASSLVGLPTTDAFF. CDR3 DNA sequence: TGTGCCAGCAGCTTGGTGGGACTGCCCACCACTGACGCTTTCTTT.

J is TRBJ1-1 and V is TRBV3-1 (or the pseudogene TRBV3-2), with D possibly TRBD1 on 6 matching bases. The CDR3 has 15 residues. Germline loops: CDR1 LGHDT, CDR2 YNNKEL (reference sequence). V lost 4 bases and J 0 bases, leaving 12 bases between the germline ends. DNA for the CDR3: TGTGCCAGCAGCCTCGGACAGTCCGTGAACACTGAAGCTTTCTTT. Translation gives CASSLGQSVNTEAFF.

The chain is built from TRBV5-8 and TRBJ2-1; D remains ambiguous. Germline-derived CDR1 and CDR2 are SGHTS and YDEGEE. The CDR3 length is 15 residues. Trimming removed 7 bases from V and 2 bases from J, with 16 bases in between. The CDR3 nucleotides are TGTGCCAGCGCCCCGAGCGCGGCTACCTACAATGAGCAGTTCTTC. Translating gives CASAPSAATYNEQFF.

The V and J genes are TRBV12-3 or TRBV12-4 and TRBJ1-1; D gene uncertain. The CDR3 covers 13 residues. Trimming pared 5 bases from V and 0 bases from J, leaving 7 bases between. The CDR3 protein is CASSLPVNTEAFF. The CDR3 DNA follows: TGTGCCAGCAGTCTTCCGGTGAACACTGAAGCTTTCTTT.

The chain is built from TRBV28 and TRBJ1-5, with D possibly being TRBD1 (5 bases). The CDR3 loop spans 15 amino acids. Trimming left V 8 bases short and J 3 bases short, with 17 bases between. CDR1 and CDR2 from the germline V gene are MDHEN and SYDVKM. CDR3 in amino acids: CASGRQLITNQPQHF. The CDR3 bases are TGTGCCAGCGGGCGACAGCTCATTACCAATCAGCCCCAGCATTTT.

The chain combines TRBV5-1 with TRBJ2-1, with 8 positions matching TRBD2. The V gene end was trimmed by 0 bases and the J gene end by 2 bases; junction bases not matched to a gene: 4. The CDR3 is made up of 16 amino acids. CDR1 is SGHRS and CDR2 is YFSETQ in the germline V gene. CDR3: CASSLVGGGTYNEQFF. Here the CDR3 DNA reads TGCGCCAGCAGCTTGGTCGGGGGGGGAACCTACAATGAGCAGTTCTTC.

The chain carries TRBV30 and TRBJ2-5; TRBD2 aligns across 9 bases. J lost 5 bases, V lost 4 bases, and 8 bases had no gene match. Germline CDR1 reads GTSNPN; CDR2 reads SVGIG (reference sequence). The CDR3 extends over 14 amino acids. CDR3 sequence reads: CAWKAGGPSETQYF. CDR3 in DNA: TGTGCCTGGAAGGCGGGAGGGCCCTCGGAGACCCAGTACTTC.

The V gene is TRBV14, the J gene TRBJ2-7; D unresolved. This CDR3 comprises 12 residues. Per germline, CDR1 SGHDN and CDR2 FVKESK. The V and J ends lost 5 bases and 5 bases respectively, with 10 bases between them. The CDR3 sequence: CASSARFHEQYF. In DNA, the CDR3 is TGTGCCAGCAGCGCCCGGTTCCACGAGCAGTACTTC.

This chain connects TRBV24-1 to TRBJ2-2, with 13 bases aligning to TRBD2. This CDR3 region has 18 residues. Germline CDR1 KGHDR, CDR2 SFDVKD. The V segment lost 3 bases and the J segment 1 base; nucleotides outside the gene matches: 4. In DNA, the CDR3 is TGTGCCACCAGTGATCCCCGGACTAGCGGGGGGAACACCGGGGAGCTGTTTTTT. It specifies CATSDPRTSGGNTGELFF.

This chain joins TRBV19 and TRBJ2-3; no firm D call. Per the germline V gene, CDR1 is LNHDA and CDR2 is SQIVND (reference sequence). The germline V and J ends were trimmed by 3 bases and 4 bases, with 11 bases remaining between them. CDR3 length equals 14 residues. The DNA of the CDR3 is TGTGCCAGTAGTATTGTTGAGAGCCCAGATACGCAGTATTTT. It translates to CASSIVESPDTQYF.

V usage is TRBV7-9 and J usage is TRBJ1-1; D unresolved. The V end lost 0 bases, the J end lost 6 bases, and 5 bases lay between the germline ends. This CDR3 comprises 12 residues. Germline V gives CDR1 SEHNR, CDR2 FQNEAQ (reference sequence). The CDR3 DNA sequence: TGTGCCAGCAGCTTAGCGGCAGCTGAAGCTTTCTTT. Translation: CASSLAAAEAFF.

The chain links TRBV18 to TRBJ2-3; D not certain. Trimming left V 6 bases short and J 3 bases short, with 7 bases between. CDR3 length: 12 amino acids. Germline CDR1 reads KGHSH; CDR2 reads LQKENI. The CDR3 reads CASSPSTDTQYF. The CDR3 DNA is TGTGCCAGCTCGCCATCAACAGATACGCAGTATTTT.

This chain connects TRBV5-1 to TRBJ2-3; TRBD2 matches 13 bases. CDR3 size: 17 residues. After removal of 0 bases from V and 3 bases from J, the junction contained 4 bases not matched to a gene. CDR1 is SGHRS and CDR2 is YFSETQ in the germline V gene. The CDR3 nucleotides are TGCGCCAGCAGCTTGGGGCTACTAGCGGGAGGGACAGATACGCAGTATTTT. Translation: CASSLGLLAGGTDTQYF. Filled out from reference TRBV5-1 and TRBJ2-3, the complete variable domain reads KAGVTQTPRYLIKTRGQQVTLSCSPISGHRSVSWYQQTPGQGLQFLFEYFSETQRNKGNFPGRFSGRQFSNSRSEMNVSTLELGDSALYLCASSLGLLAGGTDTQYFGPGTRLTVL.

This chain connects TRBV6-5 to TRBJ2-3; 10 nucleotides match TRBD2. The CDR3 has 15 amino acids. V shed 3 bases, J shed 2 bases, and the junction held 2 bases outside the gene matches. CDR1 MNHEY and CDR2 SVGAGI come from the germline V gene. As DNA, the CDR3 is TGTGCCAGCAGTTATCTAGCGGGGGACACAGATACGCAGTATTTT. Protein: CASSYLAGDTDTQYF.

The chain links TRBV28 to TRBJ2-5, with a possible D match to TRBD2 (6 bases). Trimming left V 2 bases short and J 3 bases short, with 10 bases between. CDR1 is MDHEN and CDR2 is SYDVKM in the germline V gene. The CDR3 is 14 amino acids. The CDR3 sequence: CASSLGAGKETQYF. In nucleotides, the CDR3 is TGTGCCAGCAGTTTAGGGGCGGGAAAAGAGACCCAGTACTTC.